Listed below are T cell receptor beta chains from one sample, sequenced in a study of T-cell reconstitution after alpha-beta-depleted transplantation in children. Using its own MiXCR run on the PCR reads, TCRdb lists one record per CDR3 protein. There are approximately 520,000 distinct CDR3 sequences in the sample; approximately 29% occur only once, and 2.4% lies in the top ten. Sequencing used PBMCs from the stem cell graft donor, obtained from the stem cell graft. These receptor sequences come from a human donor who donated a stem cell graft to a child with aplastic anemia. The CDR3 runs from the conserved cysteine through the conserved F or W. The D gene is left open where the match is weak. For some rows the clone size is stated as once, few or many, or as a class when expanded; others skip it.

J gene: TRBJ2-2
D gene: NA
clone size: NA
V gene: TRBV12-3/TRBV12-4
CDR3 DNA: TGTGCCAGCAGCCCCGGGCCAAACACCGGGGAGCTGTTTTTT
CDR3 protein: CASSPGPNTGELFF

J gene: TRBJ2-7
D gene: NA
clone size: NA
V gene: TRBV4-2
CDR3 DNA: TGTGCCAGCAGCCGGAGGGGTGAAGGGACCTACGAGCAGTACTTC
CDR3 protein: CASSRRGEGTYEQYF

J gene: TRBJ2-2
D gene: NA
clone size: NA
V gene: TRBV5-1
CDR3 DNA: TGCGCCAGCAGCTTGCTGGCACGGGTGAGCACCGGGGAGCTGTTTTTT
CDR3 protein: CASSLLARVSTGELFF

J gene: TRBJ1-6
D gene: NA
clone size: NA
V gene: TRBV6-5
CDR3 DNA: TGTGCCAGCAGTTCCAGGGGAGACAATTCACCCCTCCACTTT
CDR3 protein: CASSSRGDNSPLHF

J gene: TRBJ2-1
D gene: NA
clone size: NA
V gene: TRBV5-6
CDR3 DNA: TGTGCCAGCAGATACCAGGGCAATGAGCAGTTCTTC
CDR3 protein: CASRYQGNEQFF

J gene: TRBJ1-4
D gene: NA
clone size: NA
V gene: TRBV7-2
CDR3 DNA: TGTGCCAGCAGCTTATTAGGCCAGGTCTCCCTTAATGAAAAACTGTTTTTT
CDR3 protein: CASSLLGQVSLNEKLFF

J gene: TRBJ2-2
D gene: NA
clone size: NA
V gene: TRBV10-1
CDR3 DNA: TGCGCCAGCAGTGAGCGGAGTCTCACCGGGGAGCTGTTTTTT
CDR3 protein: CASSERSLTGELFF

J gene: TRBJ2-2
D gene: NA
clone size: many
V gene: TRBV2
CDR3 DNA: TGTGCCAGCAGGGGAGGGGGTTCCACCGGGGAGCTGTTTTTT
CDR3 protein: CASRGGGSTGELFF

J gene: TRBJ1-2
D gene: TRBD1
clone size: NA
V gene: TRBV5-1
CDR3 DNA: TGCGCCAGCAGGCAACAGGGGTACTATGGCTACACCTTC
CDR3 protein: CASRQQGYYGYTF

J gene: TRBJ1-5
D gene: TRBD1
clone size: few
V gene: TRBV20-1
CDR3 DNA: TGCAGTGCTAGAGATGAGGGACAGCTCAATCAGCCCCAGCATTTT
CDR3 protein: CSARDEGQLNQPQHF

J gene: TRBJ1-6
D gene: NA
clone size: few
V gene: TRBV5-1
CDR3 DNA: TGCGCCAGCAGCAACACGAGGGCGCCTAATTCACCCCTCCACTTT
CDR3 protein: CASSNTRAPNSPLHF

J gene: TRBJ1-1
D gene: NA
clone size: NA
V gene: TRBV5-1
CDR3 DNA: TGCGCCAGCAGCTTGGACTGGCGGGAAGCTTTCTTT
CDR3 protein: CASSLDWREAFF

J gene: TRBJ2-7
D gene: NA
clone size: few
V gene: TRBV29-1
CDR3 DNA: TGCAGCGCCCTGGGCGGCCAGGGCGGCGAGCAGTACTTC
CDR3 protein: CSALGGQGGEQYF

J gene: TRBJ2-1
D gene: NA
clone size: few
V gene: TRBV6-5
CDR3 DNA: TGTGCCAGCAGTTACTGGGGTTCTCGTGACAATGAGCAGTTCTTC
CDR3 protein: CASSYWGSRDNEQFF

J gene: TRBJ2-1
D gene: NA
clone size: NA
V gene: TRBV20-1
CDR3 DNA: TGCAGTGCTAGAGCAACGGGGTCCCTTGGAGGCAATGAGCAGTTCTTC
CDR3 protein: CSARATGSLGGNEQFF

J gene: TRBJ1-1
D gene: NA
clone size: few
V gene: TRBV12-3/TRBV12-4
CDR3 DNA: TGTGCCAGCACCGAATACACTGAAGCTTTCTTT
CDR3 protein: CASTEYTEAFF

J gene: TRBJ2-1
D gene: NA
clone size: few
V gene: TRBV18
CDR3 DNA: TGTGCCAGCTCACCACCGGGGGCAGGGCTCAATGAGCAGTTCTTC
CDR3 protein: CASSPPGAGLNEQFF

J gene: TRBJ2-7
D gene: NA
clone size: NA
V gene: TRBV6-1
CDR3 DNA: TGTGCCAGCAGTTGGACCGTCTACGAGCAGTACTTC
CDR3 protein: CASSWTVYEQYF

J gene: TRBJ1-6
D gene: NA
clone size: few
V gene: TRBV2
CDR3 DNA: TGTGCCAGCAGAGCCGGGACTGCTGGATCACCCCTCCACTTT
CDR3 protein: CASRAGTAGSPLHF

J gene: TRBJ2-3
D gene: TRBD1
clone size: NA
V gene: TRBV20-1
CDR3 DNA: TGCAGTGCTGGGCCCAGGGGGTCTTTCGACACAGATACGCAGTATTTT
CDR3 protein: CSAGPRGSFDTDTQYF

J gene: TRBJ1-1
D gene: TRBD1
clone size: many
V gene: TRBV29-1
CDR3 DNA: TGCAGCGCACAGGGGGCGAGTACTGAAGCTTTCTTT
CDR3 protein: CSAQGASTEAFF

J gene: TRBJ2-3
D gene: NA
clone size: NA
V gene: TRBV29-1
CDR3 DNA: NA
CDR3 protein: CSVGMGTLENF

J gene: TRBJ2-1
D gene: TRBD2
clone size: once
V gene: TRBV5-1
CDR3 DNA: TGCGCCAGCAGCTTCGGGACTAGCGGGATAAATGAGCAGTTCTTC
CDR3 protein: CASSFGTSGINEQFF

J gene: TRBJ2-1
D gene: TRBD2
clone size: NA
V gene: TRBV29-1
CDR3 DNA: TGCAGCGTCGACACTGGACTAGCGGTCTACAATGAGCAGTTCTTC
CDR3 protein: CSVDTGLAVYNEQFF

J gene: TRBJ2-5
D gene: TRBD1
clone size: NA
V gene: TRBV6-2/TRBV6-3
CDR3 DNA: TGTGCCAGCAGGAGACAGGGAGAGGAGTACTTC
CDR3 protein: CASRRQGEEYF

J gene: TRBJ1-1
D gene: NA
clone size: few
V gene: TRBV20-1
CDR3 DNA: TGCAGTGCTAGAGAGGGGGGGGTGATTGAAGCTTTCTTT
CDR3 protein: CSAREGGVIEAFF

J gene: TRBJ1-2
D gene: NA
clone size: many
V gene: TRBV7-2
CDR3 DNA: TGTGCCAGCAGCTTGGACAGAGACTATGGCTACACCTTC
CDR3 protein: CASSLDRDYGYTF

J gene: TRBJ2-1
D gene: NA
clone size: NA
V gene: TRBV6-5
CDR3 DNA: TGTGCCAGCAGTTACTCGAGTATGGGGGACAATGAGCAGTTCTTC
CDR3 protein: CASSYSSMGDNEQFF

J gene: TRBJ1-3
D gene: TRBD1
clone size: NA
V gene: TRBV6-5
CDR3 DNA: TGTGCCAGCAGTTACTCGGGACAGGGTGGAAACACCATATATTTT
CDR3 protein: CASSYSGQGGNTIYF

J gene: TRBJ2-4
D gene: NA
clone size: NA
V gene: TRBV19
CDR3 DNA: TGTGCCAGTAGTGAAACTAGCTTTCCTGGGAACATTCAGTACTTC
CDR3 protein: CASSETSFPGNIQYF

J gene: TRBJ2-2
D gene: NA
clone size: NA
V gene: TRBV6-5
CDR3 DNA: TGTGCCAGCAGTTACTCGGGGTACACCGGGGAGCTGTTTTTT
CDR3 protein: CASSYSGYTGELFF

J gene: TRBJ2-5
D gene: NA
clone size: NA
V gene: TRBV6-2/TRBV6-3
CDR3 DNA: TGTGCCAGCGATCGAGGCCAGGGGGAGACCCAGTACTTC
CDR3 protein: CASDRGQGETQYF

J gene: TRBJ1-1
D gene: NA
clone size: NA
V gene: TRBV9
CDR3 DNA: TGTGCCAGCAGCCCCCGGGAGGGGTCCCTAAAAGGAAACACTGAAGCTTTCTTT
CDR3 protein: CASSPREGSLKGNTEAFF

J gene: TRBJ2-7
D gene: NA
clone size: NA
V gene: TRBV4-3
CDR3 DNA: TGCGCCAGCAGCCGCCAAATGGAGGGCGAGCAGTACTTC
CDR3 protein: CASSRQMEGEQYF

J gene: TRBJ1-2
D gene: NA
clone size: NA
V gene: TRBV6-1
CDR3 DNA: TGTGCCAGCAGTGATTTTGAGGGGGTTGATGGCTACACCTTC
CDR3 protein: CASSDFEGVDGYTF

J gene: TRBJ2-1
D gene: NA
clone size: NA
V gene: TRBV19
CDR3 DNA: TGTGCCAGTAGTATAGTTGCAGGTAATGAGCAGTTCTTC
CDR3 protein: CASSIVAGNEQFF

J gene: TRBJ1-5
D gene: TRBD1
clone size: NA
V gene: TRBV29-1
CDR3 DNA: TGCAGCGCTGCGACAGGGGGTGATCAGCCCCAGCATTTT
CDR3 protein: CSAATGGDQPQHF

J gene: TRBJ2-1
D gene: NA
clone size: few
V gene: TRBV20-1
CDR3 DNA: TGCAGTGCTAGAGTAGGCGGAGGGGGCAATGAGCAGTTCTTC
CDR3 protein: CSARVGGGGNEQFF

J gene: TRBJ1-1
D gene: NA
clone size: few
V gene: TRBV7-9
CDR3 DNA: TGTGCCAGCAGCTTAGCGCAGGGTTGGAACACTGAAGCTTTCTTT
CDR3 protein: CASSLAQGWNTEAFF

J gene: TRBJ1-2
D gene: NA
clone size: once
V gene: TRBV3-1
CDR3 DNA: TGTGCCAGCAGCCAAGTTGGGGGGAAGGATGGCTACACCTTC
CDR3 protein: CASSQVGGKDGYTF

J gene: TRBJ2-3
D gene: TRBD1
clone size: few
V gene: TRBV20-1
CDR3 DNA: TGCAGTGCTCTTAGTGGGATCGGACAGGGGACCCACTCCCGCACAGATACGCAGTATTTT
CDR3 protein: CSALSGIGQGTHSRTDTQYF

J gene: TRBJ1-1
D gene: TRBD1
clone size: NA
V gene: TRBV19
CDR3 DNA: TGTGCCAGTAGTATAACAGGGGGGCGAGAAGCTTTCTTT
CDR3 protein: CASSITGGREAFF

J gene: TRBJ2-1
D gene: NA
clone size: NA
V gene: TRBV7-9
CDR3 DNA: TGTGCCAGCAGCTTAGTCGGGAGCCAAGTGGGTGAGCAGTTCTTC
CDR3 protein: CASSLVGSQVGEQFF

J gene: TRBJ2-5
D gene: NA
clone size: few
V gene: TRBV7-9
CDR3 DNA: TGTGCCAGCAGCACCGCACCGAGGGAGGAGCAAGAGACCCAGTACTTC
CDR3 protein: CASSTAPREEQETQYF

J gene: TRBJ2-3
D gene: TRBD2
clone size: NA
V gene: TRBV20-1
CDR3 DNA: TGCAGTGCTCTGGGGAGTAGCGGGGCACACCGGGATACGCAGTATTTT
CDR3 protein: CSALGSSGAHRDTQYF

J gene: TRBJ1-1
D gene: NA
clone size: NA
V gene: TRBV5-1
CDR3 DNA: TGCGCCAGCAGCTTGGCTCTGGGGGCAAAGACTGAAGCTTTCTTT
CDR3 protein: CASSLALGAKTEAFF

J gene: TRBJ2-1
D gene: TRBD2
clone size: many
V gene: TRBV7-9
CDR3 DNA: TGTGCCAGCAGCGGGACTAGTAACTACAATGAGCAGTTCTTC
CDR3 protein: CASSGTSNYNEQFF

J gene: TRBJ2-7
D gene: NA
clone size: NA
V gene: TRBV29-1
CDR3 DNA: TGCAGCGTTCTCCCGGGCCCCCCCTACGAGCAGTACTTC
CDR3 protein: CSVLPGPPYEQYF

J gene: TRBJ1-1
D gene: NA
clone size: few
V gene: TRBV6-1
CDR3 DNA: TGTGCCAGCAGTAAAGGGGTGAACACTGAAGCTTTCTTT
CDR3 protein: CASSKGVNTEAFF

J gene: TRBJ1-5
D gene: NA
clone size: once
V gene: TRBV28
CDR3 DNA: TGTGCCAGCAGTCTTTTCTCTGGACCCCCGTCGGATCAGCCCCAGCATTTT
CDR3 protein: CASSLFSGPPSDQPQHF

J gene: TRBJ2-1
D gene: NA
clone size: few
V gene: TRBV10-3
CDR3 DNA: TGTGCCATCAGTGAGTCCGCCGCCTCTAATGAGCAGTTCTTC
CDR3 protein: CAISESAASNEQFF

J gene: TRBJ1-4
D gene: TRBD1
clone size: NA
V gene: TRBV29-1
CDR3 DNA: TGCAGCGCTAGTCCCGGGACAGGTTCTAATGAAAAACTGTTTTTT
CDR3 protein: CSASPGTGSNEKLFF

J gene: TRBJ1-2
D gene: NA
clone size: few
V gene: TRBV14
CDR3 DNA: TGTGCCAGCAGCCCCCAACTTAGGGGTACTGGCTACACCTTC
CDR3 protein: CASSPQLRGTGYTF

J gene: TRBJ2-1
D gene: TRBD1
clone size: few
V gene: TRBV7-9
CDR3 DNA: TGTGCCAGCAGCGCCACCACGGGACAGGCGGATGAGCAGTTCTTC
CDR3 protein: CASSATTGQADEQFF

J gene: TRBJ2-7
D gene: TRBD2
clone size: few
V gene: TRBV6-1
CDR3 DNA: TGTGCCAGCAAGAAATCGGGGGCTAGCGGGCGGACCTACGAGCAGTACTTC
CDR3 protein: CASKKSGASGRTYEQYF

J gene: TRBJ2-2
D gene: TRBD2
clone size: NA
V gene: TRBV7-9
CDR3 DNA: TGTGCCAGCAGCTTCACAAGCGGGGGGATGAACACCGGGGAGCTGTTTTTT
CDR3 protein: CASSFTSGGMNTGELFF

J gene: TRBJ2-3
D gene: NA
clone size: NA
V gene: TRBV5-4
CDR3 DNA: TGTGCCAGCAGCTCACCGACTGCCACAGATACGCAGTATTTT
CDR3 protein: CASSSPTATDTQYF

J gene: TRBJ2-1
D gene: TRBD2
clone size: NA
V gene: TRBV5-1
CDR3 DNA: TGCGCCAGCAGCTCGGCGGGAGACCCCTACAATGAGCAGTTCTTC
CDR3 protein: CASSSAGDPYNEQFF

J gene: TRBJ2-2
D gene: NA
clone size: NA
V gene: TRBV20-1
CDR3 DNA: TGCAGTGCTAGGGGTTGGGGGAACACCGGGGAGCTGTTTTTT
CDR3 protein: CSARGWGNTGELFF

J gene: TRBJ2-7
D gene: NA
clone size: few
V gene: TRBV12-3/TRBV12-4
CDR3 DNA: TGTGCCAGCAGAATCACAGGGTCCTACGAGCAGTACTTC
CDR3 protein: CASRITGSYEQYF